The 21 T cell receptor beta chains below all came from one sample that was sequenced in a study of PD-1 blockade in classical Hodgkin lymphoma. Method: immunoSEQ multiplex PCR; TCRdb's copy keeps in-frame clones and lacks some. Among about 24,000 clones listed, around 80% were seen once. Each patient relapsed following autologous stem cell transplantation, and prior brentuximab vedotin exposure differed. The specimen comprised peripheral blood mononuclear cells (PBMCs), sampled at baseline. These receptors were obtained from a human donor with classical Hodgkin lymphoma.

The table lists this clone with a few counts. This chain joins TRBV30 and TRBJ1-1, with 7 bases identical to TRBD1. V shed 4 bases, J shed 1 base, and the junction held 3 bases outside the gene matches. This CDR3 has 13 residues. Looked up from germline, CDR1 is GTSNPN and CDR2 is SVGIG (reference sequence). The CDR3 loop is CAWIGQANTEAFF. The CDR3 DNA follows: TGTGCCTGGATTGGACAGGCGAACACTGAAGCTTTCTTT.

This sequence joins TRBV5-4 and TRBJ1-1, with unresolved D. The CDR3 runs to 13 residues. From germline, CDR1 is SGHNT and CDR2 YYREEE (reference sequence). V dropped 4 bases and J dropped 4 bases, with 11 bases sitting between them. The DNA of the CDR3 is TGTGCCAGCAGCCGGGCCCTGGGCACTGAAGCTTTCTTT. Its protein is CASSRALGTEAFF.

The CDR3 nucleotides read TGCGCCAGCAGCCAAGTTCGCGGGTACGGCACAGATACGCAGTATTTT. It codes for CASSQVRGYGTDTQYF. The chain couples TRBV4-1 to TRBJ2-3, with D tentatively TRBD2 (5 bases). The CDR3 is made up of 16 amino acids. Trimming removed 1 base from V and 1 base from J, with 12 bases in between. In germline, CDR1 is MGHRA, CDR2 YSYEKL.

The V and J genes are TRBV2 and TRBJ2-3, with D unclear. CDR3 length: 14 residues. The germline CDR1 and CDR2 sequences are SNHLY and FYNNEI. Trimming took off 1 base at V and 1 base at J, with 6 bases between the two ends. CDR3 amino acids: CASSEGRGTDTQYF. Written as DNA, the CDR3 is TGTGCCAGCAGTGAAGGTAGAGGCACAGATACGCAGTATTTT.

CDR3 nucleotide sequence: TGCGCCAGCAGCTGGGACAGGCGATCCTACGAGCAGTACTTC. It yields the protein CASSWDRRSYEQYF. The V and J genes are TRBV5-1 and TRBJ2-7, with 8 nucleotides matching TRBD1. The CDR3 is made up of 14 amino acids. J was trimmed by 1 base and V by 3 bases; bases with no gene match: 3. Germline CDR1 and CDR2: SGHRS and YFSETQ.

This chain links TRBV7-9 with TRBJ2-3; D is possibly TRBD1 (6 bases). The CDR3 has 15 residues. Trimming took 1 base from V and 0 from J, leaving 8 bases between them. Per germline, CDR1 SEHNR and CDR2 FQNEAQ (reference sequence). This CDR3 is CASSLGGPSTDTQYF. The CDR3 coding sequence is TGTGCCAGCAGCTTAGGGGGGCCCAGCACAGATACGCAGTATTTT.

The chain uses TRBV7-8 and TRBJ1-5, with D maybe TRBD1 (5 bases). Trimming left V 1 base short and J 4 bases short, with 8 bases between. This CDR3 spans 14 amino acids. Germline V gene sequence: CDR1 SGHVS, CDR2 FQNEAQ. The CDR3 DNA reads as TGTGCCAGCAGCTTAGGGACACAGAATCAGCCCCAGCATTTT. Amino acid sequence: CASSLGTQNQPQHF.

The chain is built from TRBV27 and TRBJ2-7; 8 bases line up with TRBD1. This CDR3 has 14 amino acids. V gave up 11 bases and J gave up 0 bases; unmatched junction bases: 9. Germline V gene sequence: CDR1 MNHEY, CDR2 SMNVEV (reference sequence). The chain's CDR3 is CAASKDRASYEQYF. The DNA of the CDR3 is TGTGCCGCCTCTAAGGACAGGGCCTCCTACGAGCAGTACTTC.

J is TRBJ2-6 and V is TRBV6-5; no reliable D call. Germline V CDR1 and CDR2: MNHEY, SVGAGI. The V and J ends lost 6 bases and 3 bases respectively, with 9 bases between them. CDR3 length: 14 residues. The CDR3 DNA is TGTGCCAGCAGCATCTCGGATGGGGCCAACGTCCTGACTTTC. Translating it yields CASSISDGANVLTF.

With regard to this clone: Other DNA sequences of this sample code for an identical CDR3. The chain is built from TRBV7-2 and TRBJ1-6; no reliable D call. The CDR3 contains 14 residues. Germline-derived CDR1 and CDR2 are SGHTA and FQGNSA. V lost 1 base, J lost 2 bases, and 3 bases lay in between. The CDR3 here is CASSLGPYNSPLHF. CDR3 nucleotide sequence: TGTGCCAGCAGCTTAGGACCCTATAATTCACCCCTCCACTTT.

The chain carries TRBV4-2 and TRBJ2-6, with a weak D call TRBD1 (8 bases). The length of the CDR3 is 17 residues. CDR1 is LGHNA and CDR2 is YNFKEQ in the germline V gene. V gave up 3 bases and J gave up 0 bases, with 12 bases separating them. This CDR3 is CASSQGGTGSGANVLTF. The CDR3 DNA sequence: TGTGCCAGCAGCCAGGGGGGGACAGGCTCTGGGGCCAACGTCCTGACTTTC.

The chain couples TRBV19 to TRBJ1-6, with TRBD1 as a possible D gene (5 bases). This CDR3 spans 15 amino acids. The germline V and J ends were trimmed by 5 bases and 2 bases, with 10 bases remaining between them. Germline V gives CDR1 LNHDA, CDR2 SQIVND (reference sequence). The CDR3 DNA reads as TGTGCCAGTAGTGGCAGGGTCGCCTATAATTCACCCCTCCACTTT. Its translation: CASSGRVAYNSPLHF.

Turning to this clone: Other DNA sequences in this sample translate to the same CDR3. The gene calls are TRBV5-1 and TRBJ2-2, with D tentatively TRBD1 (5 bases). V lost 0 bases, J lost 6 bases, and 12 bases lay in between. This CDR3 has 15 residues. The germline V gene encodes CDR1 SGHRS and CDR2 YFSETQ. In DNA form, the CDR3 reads TGCGCCAGCAGCTTGGGGCAGGGATCTTCCGGGGAGCTGTTTTTT. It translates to CASSLGQGSSGELFF.

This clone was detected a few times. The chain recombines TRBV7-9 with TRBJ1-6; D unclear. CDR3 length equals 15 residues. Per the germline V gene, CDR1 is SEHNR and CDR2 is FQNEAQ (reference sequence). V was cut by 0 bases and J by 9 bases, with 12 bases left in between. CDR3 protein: CASSLALAAGSPLHF. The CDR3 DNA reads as TGTGCCAGCAGCTTAGCTCTTGCGGCGGGTTCACCCCTCCACTTT.

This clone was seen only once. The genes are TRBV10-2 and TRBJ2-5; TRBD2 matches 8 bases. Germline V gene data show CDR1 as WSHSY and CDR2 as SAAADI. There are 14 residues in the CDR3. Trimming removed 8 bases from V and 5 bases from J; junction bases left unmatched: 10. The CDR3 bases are TGCGCCAGCCGCGAGGCGGGGGGTGCGGAGACCCAGTACTTC. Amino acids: CASREAGGAETQYF.

The CDR3, as DNA: TGTGCCAGCAGCCTAACTCGCACCGGGGAGCTGTTTTTT. This codes for CASSLTRTGELFF. J is TRBJ2-2 and V is TRBV5-4; D gene uncertain. The CDR3 is 13 amino acids. Germline V CDR1 and CDR2: SGHNT, YYREEE (reference sequence). The V end was cut by 4 bases, the J end by 4 bases, with 8 bases between.

The CDR3 DNA is TGTGCCAGCAGTTTAGGGGGCCCTGAGCAGTTCTTC. Protein product: CASSLGGPEQFF. The chain is built from TRBV27 and TRBJ2-1, with D tentatively TRBD1 (6 bases). The CDR3 covers 12 residues. V lost 2 bases and J 9 bases, leaving 8 bases between the germline ends. Germline V gene lookup returns CDR1 MNHEY and CDR2 SMNVEV (reference sequence).

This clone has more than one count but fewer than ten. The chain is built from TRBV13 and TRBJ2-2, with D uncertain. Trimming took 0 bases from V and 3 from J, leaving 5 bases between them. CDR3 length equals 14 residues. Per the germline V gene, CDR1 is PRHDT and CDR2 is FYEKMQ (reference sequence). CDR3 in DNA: TGTGCCAGCAGCTTAGGCTCTTACACCGGGGAGCTGTTTTTT. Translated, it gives CASSLGSYTGELFF. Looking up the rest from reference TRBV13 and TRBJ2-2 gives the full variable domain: AAGVIQSPRHLIKEKRETATLKCYPIPRHDTVYWYQQGPGQDPQFLISFYEKMQSDKGSIPDRFSAQQFSDYHSELNMSSLELGDSALYFCASSLGSYTGELFFGEGSRLTVL.

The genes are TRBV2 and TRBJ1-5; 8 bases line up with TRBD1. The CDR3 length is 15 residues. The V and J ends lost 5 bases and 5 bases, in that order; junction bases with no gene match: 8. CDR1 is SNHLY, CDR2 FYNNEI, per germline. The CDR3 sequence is CASSPGQGGYQPQHF. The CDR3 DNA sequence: TGTGCCAGCAGTCCAGGACAGGGCGGGTATCAGCCCCAGCATTTT.

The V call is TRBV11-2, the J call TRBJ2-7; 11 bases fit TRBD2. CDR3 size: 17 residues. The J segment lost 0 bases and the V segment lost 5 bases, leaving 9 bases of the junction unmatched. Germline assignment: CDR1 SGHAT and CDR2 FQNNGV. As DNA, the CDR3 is TGTGCCAGCAGCCCCATAGCGGGGGGGCAGAGCTCCTACGAGCAGTACTTC. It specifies CASSPIAGGQSSYEQYF.

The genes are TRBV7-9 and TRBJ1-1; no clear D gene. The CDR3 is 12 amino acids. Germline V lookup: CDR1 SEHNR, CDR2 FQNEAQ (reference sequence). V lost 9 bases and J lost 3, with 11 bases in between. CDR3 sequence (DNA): TGTGCCAGTTCACAGATTCACACTGAAGCTTTCTTT. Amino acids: CASSQIHTEAFF. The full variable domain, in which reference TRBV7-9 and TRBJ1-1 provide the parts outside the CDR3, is DTGVSQNPRHKITKRGQNVTFRCDPISEHNRLYWYRQTLGQGPEFLTYFQNEAQLEKSRLLSDRFSAERPKGSFSTLEIQRTEQGDSAMYLCASSQIHTEAFFGQGTRLTVV.